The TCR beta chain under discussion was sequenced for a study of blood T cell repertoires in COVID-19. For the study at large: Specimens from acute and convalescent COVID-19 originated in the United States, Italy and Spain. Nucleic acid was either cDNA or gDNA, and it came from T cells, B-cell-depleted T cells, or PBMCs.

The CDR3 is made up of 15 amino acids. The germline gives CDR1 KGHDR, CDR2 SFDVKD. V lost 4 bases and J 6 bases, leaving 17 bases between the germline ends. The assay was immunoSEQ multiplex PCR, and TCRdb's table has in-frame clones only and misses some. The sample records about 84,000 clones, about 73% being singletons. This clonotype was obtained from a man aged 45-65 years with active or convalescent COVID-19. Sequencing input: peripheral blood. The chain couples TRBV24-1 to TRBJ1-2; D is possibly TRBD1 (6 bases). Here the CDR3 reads CATSDRRQENHGYTF. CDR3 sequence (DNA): TGTGCCACCAGTGACCGTCGACAGGAGAATCATGGCTACACCTTC.